One and the same sample provided the 10 T cell receptor beta chains below, sequenced in a study of blood T cell repertoires in COVID-19. Measured with immunoSEQ multiplex PCR; TCRdb has only the in-frame clones, and not every one. The repertoire holds some 240,000 clones, 75% to 85% seen once, with approximately 1.3% in the top ten. Sequences were obtained from peripheral blood. The receptor set was obtained from a woman in her 40s who had recovered from COVID-19.

This clone was observed a single time. The rearrangement links TRBV2 to TRBJ1-2; 8 nucleotides agree with TRBD1. CDR3 length: 14 residues. V gave up 6 bases and J gave up 8 bases; unmatched junction bases: 11. Germline assignment: CDR1 SNHLY and CDR2 FYNNEI. CDR3 loop: CASRGQGASWGYTF. The CDR3 nucleotides read TGTGCCAGCAGGGGTCAGGGGGCGAGTTGGGGCTACACCTTC.

This clone was seen once. The chain recombines TRBV4-3 with TRBJ2-1, with 7 nucleotides matching TRBD1. Germline CDR1 LGHNA, CDR2 YSLEER. This CDR3 spans 20 amino acids. The junction had 22 bases not matched to a gene; V was cut back by 0 bases and J by 8 bases. CDR3 amino acids: CASSQEFSYGPRQGFHEQFF. CDR3 DNA sequence: TGCGCCAGCAGCCAAGAGTTCTCTTACGGTCCGAGACAGGGCTTCCATGAGCAGTTCTTC.

The chain combines TRBV12-3 or TRBV12-4 with TRBJ1-2; D not resolved. CDR3 size: 11 residues. The V end was cut by 10 bases, the J end by 4 bases, with 10 bases between. The CDR3 is CATRDFYGYTF. The CDR3, as DNA: TGTGCCACACGGGATTTCTATGGCTACACCTTC.

The chain couples TRBV4-3 to TRBJ1-6; TRBD1 aligns across 8 bases. Losses at the gene ends were 2 bases for V and 13 bases for J; bases not matched to a gene: 13. CDR3 length equals 16 residues. Germline V gene sequence: CDR1 LGHNA, CDR2 YSLEER. This CDR3 is CASSQTDDRGGLPLHF. CDR3 coding DNA: TGCGCCAGCAGCCAAACCGATGACAGGGGAGGTTTGCCCCTCCACTTT.

The chain uses TRBV6-6 and TRBJ1-1, with no clear D. The germline V gene encodes CDR1 MNHNY and CDR2 SVGAGI (reference sequence). The CDR3 loop spans 12 amino acids. V lost 2 bases, J lost 7 bases, and 8 bases lay in between. The CDR3 DNA is TGTGCCAGCAGTTACCCCGGCGGTGAAGCTTTCTTT. This gives the protein CASSYPGGEAFF.

CDR3 DNA sequence: TGTGCCATCAGTCCAACCAACGTAGGACAGAGGAAAGCTTTCTTT. As protein: CAISPTNVGQRKAFF. The rearrangement joins TRBV10-3 to TRBJ1-1, with TRBD1 as a possible D gene (6 bases). Germline V CDR1 and CDR2: ENHRY, SYGVKD. The V gene lost 5 bases and the J gene lost 9 bases, with 22 bases spanning the gap. This CDR3 is built from 15 residues.

The chain links TRBV7-2 to TRBJ1-3, with no clear D. V was trimmed by 3 bases and J by 3 bases, leaving 12 bases between them. This CDR3 spans 15 amino acids. CDR1 SGHTA and CDR2 FQGNSA come from the germline V gene. CDR3 region: CASSFGLGRGNTIYF. As DNA, the CDR3 is TGTGCCAGCAGCTTTGGGTTGGGCCGTGGAAACACCATATATTTT. The complete variable domain, with remaining parts taken from reference TRBV7-2 and TRBJ1-3, reads GAGVSQSPSNKVTEKGKDVELRCDPISGHTALYWYRQSLGQGLEFLIYFQGNSAPDKSGLPSDRFSAERTGGSVSTLTIQRTQQEDSAVYLCASSFGLGRGNTIYFGEGSWLTVV.

J is TRBJ1-1 and V is TRBV19; a weak D match, TRBD1 (5 bases). The CDR3 has 14 residues. Trimming removed 9 bases from V and 1 base from J, with 15 bases in between. Germline V gives CDR1 LNHDA, CDR2 SQIVND (reference sequence). The CDR3 is CASHPSTANTEAFF. The CDR3 region has the DNA TGTGCCAGCCACCCATCGACAGCGAACACTGAAGCTTTCTTT.

The J gene is TRBJ1-6, the V gene TRBV6-1, with 10 bases that match TRBD1. The germline V gene has CDR1 MNHNS and CDR2 SASEGT. The V gene end was trimmed by 4 bases and the J gene end by 0 bases; junction bases not matched to a gene: 12. The CDR3 consists of 20 residues. Here the CDR3 reads CASSASPWTGGVSYNSPLHF. The CDR3 coding sequence is TGTGCCAGCAGTGCGTCTCCCTGGACAGGGGGTGTCTCCTATAATTCACCCCTCCACTTT.

The V gene is TRBV6-4, the J gene TRBJ2-1; D perhaps matches TRBD2 (5 bases). V lost 2 bases and J 9 bases, leaving 14 bases between the germline ends. Per germline, CDR1 MRHNA and CDR2 SNTAGT. CDR3 size: 14 residues. In nucleotides, the CDR3 is TGTGCCAGCAGTGACCTGATAGTGGGGAGTGAGCAGTTCTTC. Its translation: CASSDLIVGSEQFF.